Each of the 25 T cell receptor beta chains below was sequenced from the same sample in a study of PD-1 blockade in classical Hodgkin lymphoma. The time point here: cycle 4 day 1 (C4D1), after less than seven weeks of nivolumab. After autologous stem cell transplantation all patients relapsed, and prior brentuximab vedotin exposure differed between cohorts. TCRdb's table, derived via immunoSEQ multiplex PCR, lists solely in-frame clones and lacks some. The sample holds more than 8,000 clones, around nine tenths seen once. Specimen: peripheral blood mononuclear cells (PBMCs), collected before the fourth cycle of nivolumab. Receptors were obtained from a human donor with classical Hodgkin lymphoma.

This clone has a handful of counts. CDR3 in amino acids: CASSYGLAGSSYNEQFF. CDR3 nucleotide sequence: TGTGCCAGCAGTTACGGACTAGCGGGGAGCTCCTACAATGAGCAGTTCTTC. This chain uses TRBV27 with TRBJ2-1; 12 positions match TRBD2. The V and J ends lost 4 bases and 0 bases, in that order; junction bases with no gene match: 4. The CDR3 loop spans 17 amino acids. Looked up from germline, CDR1 is MNHEY and CDR2 is SMNVEV (reference sequence).

CDR3 DNA sequence: TGTGCCAGCAACGCTGTTTACACTGAAGCTTTCTTT. It is translated as CASNAVYTEAFF. V usage is TRBV28 and J usage is TRBJ1-1; D is undetermined. The CDR3 runs 12 residues. V lost 7 bases to trimming and J lost 3 bases, with 9 bases between them. The V gene's germline CDR1 is MDHEN and CDR2 SYDVKM. Together with reference TRBV28 and TRBJ1-1, the CDR3 gives the full variable domain: DVKVTQSSRYLVKRTGEKVFLECVQDMDHENMFWYRQDPGLGLRLIYFSYDVKMKEKGDIPEGYSVSREKKERFSLILESASTNQTSMYLCASNAVYTEAFFGQGTRLTVV.

The genes are TRBV28 and TRBJ2-3; unclear D gene. This CDR3 is 14 amino acids long. V was shortened by 7 bases and J by 3 bases, with 14 bases between the two germline ends. CDR1 and CDR2 from the germline V gene are MDHEN and SYDVKM. The CDR3, as DNA: TGTGCCAGCACCCCGTGGGTGGGAACAGATACGCAGTATTTT. Its protein product is CASTPWVGTDTQYF.

This chain uses TRBV19 with TRBJ2-3; D remains unclear. Germline-derived CDR1 and CDR2 are LNHDA and SQIVND (reference sequence). The CDR3 extends over 14 amino acids. Deletions cut 6 bases from V and 1 base from J, with 11 bases between. In DNA, the CDR3 is TGTGCCAGTAGCAACGAGGCCCGCACAGATACGCAGTATTTT. Translated: CASSNEARTDTQYF.

This chain joins TRBV2 and TRBJ2-7, with 11 bases aligning to TRBD1. This CDR3 region has 15 residues. CDR1 is SNHLY, CDR2 FYNNEI, per germline. The V segment lost 1 base and the J segment 3 bases; nucleotides outside the gene matches: 2. CDR3 sequence reads: CASSEGGTGGYEQYF. CDR3 sequence (DNA): TGTGCCAGCAGTGAAGGTGGGACAGGGGGCTACGAGCAGTACTTC.

The V and J genes are TRBV6-5 and TRBJ2-7; tentative D call: TRBD1 (6 bases). This CDR3 comprises 13 residues. With 7 bases removed from V and 2 bases from J, the gap between germline ends came to 12 bases. CDR1 and CDR2 (germline): MNHEY, SVGAGI. CDR3 protein: CASKTGSTYEQYF. The CDR3 DNA is TGTGCCAGCAAAACAGGGAGTACCTACGAGCAGTACTTC.

The table lists this clone with a few counts. The V gene is TRBV6-5, the J gene TRBJ2-1; D is ambiguous. The V end was cut by 5 bases, the J end by 9 bases, with 8 bases between. There are 11 residues in the CDR3. The germline gives CDR1 MNHEY, CDR2 SVGAGI. The CDR3 spells CASSDRLEQFF. Written as DNA, the CDR3 is TGTGCCAGCAGTGATAGACTTGAGCAGTTCTTC.

This sequence joins TRBV7-9 and TRBJ2-3; 13 nucleotides line up with TRBD2. V lost 11 bases to trimming and J lost 4 bases; unmatched junction nucleotides: 0. There are 12 residues in the CDR3. Germline V lookup: CDR1 SEHNR, CDR2 FQNEAQ (reference sequence). As DNA, the CDR3 is TGTGCCGGACTAGCGGGAGCAGATACGCAGTATTTT. Residues: CAGLAGADTQYF.

The rearrangement joins TRBV7-3 to TRBJ2-1; 7 bases are a match to TRBD1. J lost 9 bases, V lost 5 bases, and 7 bases had no gene match. Germline V gives CDR1 SGHTA, CDR2 FQGTGA. This CDR3 comprises 13 residues. CDR3 protein: CASSTSQGSEQFF. In DNA form, the CDR3 reads TGTGCCAGCAGCACATCACAGGGGAGTGAGCAGTTCTTC.

This chain uses TRBV7-9 with TRBJ1-1; a weak D match, TRBD1 (6 bases). Trimming left V 4 bases short and J 5 bases short, with 14 bases between. This CDR3 spans 14 amino acids. Germline assignment: CDR1 SEHNR and CDR2 FQNEAQ (reference sequence). The CDR3 nucleotides read TGTGCCAGCAGCTCCCCACAGGGTAGGACTGAAGCTTTCTTT. It translates to CASSSPQGRTEAFF.

The gene calls are TRBV6-5 and TRBJ2-7; the D call may be TRBD1 or TRBD2 (5 bases each). Deletions cut 0 bases from V and 2 bases from J, with 8 bases between. Per germline, CDR1 MNHEY and CDR2 SVGAGI. This CDR3 has 14 residues. The CDR3 loop reads CASSYSLGAYEQYF. The DNA for the CDR3 is TGTGCCAGCAGTTACTCTTTGGGGGCCTACGAGCAGTACTTC.

The chain couples TRBV7-8 to TRBJ2-1; D is unclear. V was shortened by 8 bases and J by 0 bases, with 14 bases between the two germline ends. Germline CDR1 SGHVS, CDR2 FQNEAQ. There are 15 residues in the CDR3. The CDR3 nucleotides read TGTGCCAGCTCCCCCTCCGGCTCCTCCTACAATGAGCAGTTCTTC. Translating gives CASSPSGSSYNEQFF.

This chain connects TRBV5-6 to TRBJ2-5; 7 bases map to TRBD1. Losses at the gene ends were 4 bases for V and 5 bases for J; bases not matched to a gene: 11. CDR3 length equals 15 residues. In germline, CDR1 is SGHDT, CDR2 YYEEEE. The DNA of the CDR3 is TGTGCCAGCAGCCAACTGACAGGGTCTTGGGAGACCCAGTACTTC. Translated, it gives CASSQLTGSWETQYF. Supplemented by reference TRBV5-6 and TRBJ2-5, the full variable domain reads DAGVTQSPTHLIKTRGQQVTLRCSPKSGHDTVSWYQQALGQGPQFIFQYYEEEERQRGNFPDRFSGHQFPNYSSELNVNALLLGDSALYLCASSQLTGSWETQYFGPGTRLLVL.

The V call is TRBV25-1, the J call TRBJ1-5; D is unresolved. There are 15 residues in the CDR3. With 2 bases removed from V and 0 bases from J, the gap between germline ends came to 8 bases. In germline, CDR1 is MGHDK, CDR2 SYGVNS. CDR3 residues: CASSERLDSNQPQHF. In DNA form, the CDR3 reads TGTGCCAGCAGTGAAAGGTTAGATAGCAATCAGCCCCAGCATTTT.

The V call is TRBV15, the J call TRBJ2-1, with TRBD2 matching over 12 bases. With V trimmed by 7 bases and J by 0 bases, 7 bases remained unmatched. Per germline, CDR1 LNHNV and CDR2 YYDKDF (reference sequence). This CDR3 is built from 17 residues. The CDR3 is CATTASGRASSYNEQFF. In DNA form, the CDR3 reads TGTGCCACCACGGCTAGCGGGAGGGCCAGCTCCTACAATGAGCAGTTCTTC. Full variable domain (rest looked up from reference TRBV15 and TRBJ2-1): DAMVIQNPRYQVTQFGKPVTLSCSQTLNHNVMYWYQQKSSQAPKLLFHYYDKDFNNEADTPDNFQSRRPNTSFCFLDIRSPGLGDTAMYLCATTASGRASSYNEQFFGPGTRLTVL.

The chain has TRBV14 and TRBJ1-1; a weak D match, TRBD1 (6 bases). Trimming left V 1 base short and J 5 bases short, with 8 bases between. The CDR3 extends over 13 amino acids. Germline V gives CDR1 SGHDN, CDR2 FVKESK. CDR3 residues: CASSQVRGTEAFF. In DNA, the CDR3 is TGTGCCAGCAGCCAAGTGAGGGGGACTGAAGCTTTCTTT.

The chain uses TRBV7-3 and TRBJ2-1; no clear D. Germline loops: CDR1 SGHTA, CDR2 FQGTGA. V was cut by 0 bases and J by 0 bases, with 6 bases left in between. The CDR3 has 15 amino acids. The CDR3 nucleotides are TGTGCCAGCAGCTTAACGAGGAGCTCCTACAATGAGCAGTTCTTC. Encoded protein: CASSLTRSSYNEQFF. The full variable domain, completed using reference TRBV7-3 and TRBJ2-1, is GAGVSQTPSNKVTEKGKYVELRCDPISGHTALYWYRQSLGQGPEFLIYFQGTGAADDSGLPNDRFFAVRPEGSVSTLKIQRTERGDSAVYLCASSLTRSSYNEQFFGPGTRLTVL.

This chain links TRBV4-3 with TRBJ2-1; TRBD1 agrees at 7 bases. The CDR3 length is 15 residues. The V gene's germline CDR1 is LGHNA and CDR2 YSLEER. J lost 0 bases, V lost 4 bases, and 3 bases had no gene match. The chain's CDR3 is CASSPGTASYNEQFF. The CDR3 nucleotides are TGCGCCAGCAGCCCTGGGACAGCCTCCTACAATGAGCAGTTCTTC.

The chain carries TRBV6-5 and TRBJ1-1; D not resolved. Germline V lookup: CDR1 MNHEY, CDR2 SVGAGI. V lost 7 bases, J lost 0 bases, and 9 bases lay in between. The CDR3 runs 13 residues. CDR3 amino acids: CASNPGVNTEAFF. The CDR3 nucleotides are TGTGCCAGCAATCCGGGAGTGAACACTGAAGCTTTCTTT.

This sequence joins TRBV9 and TRBJ2-3; D might be TRBD2 (6 bases). Trimming pared 3 bases from V and 4 bases from J, leaving 21 bases between. Germline V gene data show CDR1 as SGDLS and CDR2 as YYNGEE. This CDR3 is 17 amino acids long. The CDR3 protein is CASSARDRLVSADTQYF. Here the CDR3 DNA reads TGTGCCAGCAGCGCCCGGGACCGACTAGTATCAGCAGATACGCAGTATTTT.

To note about this clone: This sample includes further DNA sequences coding for the same CDR3. The chain couples TRBV6-6 to TRBJ2-3; no clear D. Per the germline V gene, CDR1 is MNHNY and CDR2 is SVGAGI (reference sequence). The CDR3 has 14 residues. Trimming pared 3 bases from V and 6 bases from J, leaving 13 bases between. CDR3 sequence: CASSYSPGRDTQYF. The CDR3 DNA follows: TGTGCCAGCAGTTATTCCCCCGGTCGGGATACGCAGTATTTT.

The chain recombines TRBV4-3 with TRBJ2-7; D gene uncertain. Germline CDR1 LGHNA, CDR2 YSLEER. V was clipped by 0 bases and J by 2 bases, with 11 bases between them. The CDR3 runs to 15 residues. The CDR3 is CASSQDIGRTYEQYF. As DNA, the CDR3 is TGCGCCAGCAGCCAAGATATTGGCCGCACCTACGAGCAGTACTTC.

The chain employs TRBV10-3 and TRBJ2-3; 10 nucleotides agree with TRBD2. After removal of 6 bases from V and 3 bases from J, the junction contained 6 bases not matched to a gene. Per the germline V gene, CDR1 is ENHRY and CDR2 is SYGVKD. The CDR3 totals 15 residues. The CDR3 spells CAIRPGSGGTDTQYF. Here the CDR3 DNA reads TGTGCCATCAGACCAGGTAGCGGGGGGACAGATACGCAGTATTTT.

This clone was observed a handful of times. This chain joins TRBV7-8 and TRBJ2-5, with 11 bases matching TRBD2. Germline loops: CDR1 SGHVS, CDR2 FQNEAQ. Unmatched junction bases numbered 3, after V lost 6 bases and J lost 3 bases. This CDR3 is 14 amino acids long. Here the CDR3 DNA reads TGTGCCAGCAGTTTGACTAGCGGGAAAGAGACCCAGTACTTC. It encodes CASSLTSGKETQYF.

The rearrangement joins TRBV28 to TRBJ2-2; D remains ambiguous. The CDR3 consists of 16 residues. Germline V gene lookup returns CDR1 MDHEN and CDR2 SYDVKM. Trimming removed 5 bases at V and 6 bases at J, with 19 bases between. The CDR3 sequence: CASSPVKGLAAGELFF. CDR3 bases: TGTGCCAGCAGTCCCGTGAAGGGCCTTGCGGCCGGGGAGCTGTTTTTT.